This section outlines one T cell receptor beta chain sequence together with its context. Its antigen is not identified. One junction end disagrees with the germline gene, perhaps due to a read error. The method was immunoSEQ multiplex PCR; TCRdb's version includes in-frame clones alone and lacks a portion of them. The sample lists tens of thousands of clones; roughly 95% were seen once. The record originates from a study of cytomegalovirus exposure and HLA in healthy donors. Study background: The approximately 110 validation repertoires were reported in a later analysis to have been generated on the same platform as the roughly 630 first-cohort repertoires.

The CDR3 contains 15 residues. From germline, CDR1 is SGHNT and CDR2 YENEEA. Notes on the study in general: Some public TCRs appeared in many individuals, while most sequences were rare. The classifier reportedly diagnosed cytomegalovirus status with high sensitivity and specificity. TCR beta chains numbering under 200 were designated cytomegalovirus-associated.

The sequenced sample consisted of PBMCs. This chain connects TRBV11-3 to TRBJ2-2; possible D gene TRBD1, 5 bases. The TCR was taken from a young woman in good health and CMV-seropositive. CDR3 in amino acids: CASSLEESQGGELFF. CDR3 coding DNA: TGTGCCAGCAGCCTAGAAGAGTCTCAGGGCGGGGAGCTGTTTTTT. The full variable domain, in which reference TRBV11-3 and TRBJ2-2 provide the parts outside the CDR3, is EAGVVQSPRYKIIEKKQPVAFWCNPISGHNTLYWYLQNLGQGPELLIRYENEEAVDDSQLPKDRFSAERLKGVDSTLKIQPAELGDSAVYLCASSLEESQGGELFFGEGSRLTVL.